The rows below give T cell receptor beta chains drawn from one sample of a study of T-cell memory formation after mild COVID-19. TCRdb recomputed calls from the 5' RACE reads with MiXCR, one row per CDR3 protein. The sample has fewer than 350,000 distinct CDR3 sequences; roughly 15% are singletons. Sequenced: PBMCs or a T cell subset sorted from them (not recorded which). The source is a man younger than 35 who had mild COVID-19 (a few samples of this study predate the infection). Cell type and time point are not known. CDR3s include the opening cysteine and the closing phenylalanine or tryptophan.

v_gene	j_gene	CDR3aa
TRBV20-1	TRBJ1-6	CSASGGFSYNSPLHF
TRBV2	TRBJ2-5	CASGRSGGYQETQYF
TRBV7-3	TRBJ1-1	CASSSQSDTEAFF
TRBV14	TRBJ1-4	CASSPRGNEKLFF
TRBV11-2	TRBJ2-7	CASPGFVSSSSYEQYF
TRBV19	TRBJ2-7	CASSIQGNEQYF
TRBV6-2/TRBV6-3	TRBJ1-5	CASSSLRDRHSNQPQHF
TRBV10-3	TRBJ2-1	CAISESNTRGYNEQFF
TRBV12-3/TRBV12-4	TRBJ1-3	CASSSDRVGNTIYF
TRBV12-3/TRBV12-4	TRBJ2-3	CASSLQGLTDTQYF
TRBV7-2	TRBJ2-1	CASSELGVSYNEQFF
TRBV5-1	TRBJ2-1	CASSLVAGPSGSEQFF
TRBV21-1	TRBJ2-7	CASSKENILSYEQYF
TRBV4-2	TRBJ2-5	CASSRGDSEQETQYF
TRBV5-6	TRBJ1-3	CASSSQFYSGNTIYF
TRBV29-1	TRBJ1-1	CSVLGPLSREAFF
TRBV7-2	TRBJ1-5	CASSLEGGGSNQPQHF
TRBV20-1	TRBJ1-1	CSARNRTAPQGTEAFF
TRBV6-1	TRBJ2-3	CASSERVSREIGTDTQYF
TRBV3-1	TRBJ2-1	CASSPSPAGHEQFF
TRBV4-3	TRBJ1-3	CASSPGTGELSGNTIYF
TRBV28	TRBJ2-2	CASSLPTGGIVTGELFF
TRBV5-1	TRBJ2-3	CASSGLAGGGDTQYF
TRBV7-6	TRBJ2-7	CASSPGGREQYF
TRBV7-9	TRBJ2-1	CASRLSGEFYNEQFF
TRBV5-1	TRBJ2-1	CASSNLEGGRYNEQFF
TRBV5-1	TRBJ2-1	CASSTGTEYNEQFF
TRBV12-5	TRBJ1-1	CASGPPRQGMNTEAFF
TRBV7-9	TRBJ1-1	CASSPPTVYFFGNTEAFF
TRBV12-3/TRBV12-4	TRBJ1-6	CASSFYRANNSPLHF
TRBV20-1	TRBJ2-7	CSVKMGANSYEQYF
TRBV2	TRBJ1-1	CASGSRRAFF
TRBV6-1	TRBJ1-2	CASSLSGKYGYTF
TRBV24-1	TRBJ2-1	CATSDPGLAGGPHEQFF
TRBV21-1	TRBJ1-2	CASSNVMAGEDYGYTF
TRBV2	TRBJ1-1	CASRLTGGNTEAFF
TRBV6-5	TRBJ1-5	CASSKGLRKGGPVQPQHF
TRBV7-2	TRBJ2-7	CASSSTPAGGEQYF
TRBV24-1	TRBJ2-3	CATTQGGDTQYF
TRBV6-2/TRBV6-3	TRBJ2-3	CASRGSYLAQGTQYF
TRBV5-1	TRBJ2-5	CASSVTGVGETQYF
TRBV6-5	TRBJ2-7	CASSYGGFYEQYF
TRBV29-1	TRBJ1-2	CSADPQQGAGYTF
TRBV6-2/TRBV6-3	TRBJ2-3	CASSTLSLGTQYF
TRBV7-9	TRBJ1-2	CASSLLAQGDYGYTF
TRBV3-1	TRBJ2-1	CASSRTSGAPSYNEQFF
TRBV7-6	TRBJ2-1	CASSLTTSGGLEQFF
TRBV12-3/TRBV12-4	TRBJ2-7	CASRTSGGTSYEQYF
TRBV9	TRBJ2-7	CASSPKGTGAHEQYF
TRBV6-5	TRBJ1-2	CASSYYPSNYGYTF
TRBV5-4	TRBJ1-4	CASSSRRQGRGEKLFF
TRBV6-2/TRBV6-3	TRBJ2-3	CASRRDDTDTQYF
TRBV6-1	TRBJ1-3	CASRPGRYGNTIYF
TRBV27	TRBJ1-2	CASSQGGQGYTF
TRBV4-3	TRBJ1-2	CASSQDWGSNYGYTF
TRBV10-3	TRBJ2-1	CAISESDGGLSHEQFF